The source of this T cell receptor (beta chain) is a study of T cells in Graves' hyperthyroidism and ophthalmopathy. There were TCR beta CDR3 regions amplified from RNA transcripts. Using the HTBI primer set, a first-round RT-PCR was run on the TCR CDR3. TCRdb reanalysed the multiplex PCR reads using MiXCR and keeps one entry per CDR3 protein. Altogether 300,000 or so distinct CDR3 sequences are present, 21% being singletons, with the ten largest covering around 48%. This clonotype turned up a few times. The junction had 4 bases not matched to a gene; V was cut back by 8 bases and J by 4 bases. The length of the CDR3 is 13 residues. Germline V CDR1 and CDR2: LNHDA, SQIVND (reference sequence).

Source material: blood. The rearrangement joins TRBV19 to TRBJ1-5; 8 bases are a match to TRBD1. This TCR derives from a woman aged 45 to 65 with Graves' hyperthyroidism. The CDR3 loop is CASGQGHNQPQHF. The CDR3 bases are TGTGCCAGTGGACAGGGACATAATCAGCCCCAGCATTTT. Complete variable domain (other parts from reference TRBV19 and TRBJ1-5): DGGITQSPKYLFRKEGQNVTLSCEQNLNHDAMYWYRQDPGQGLRLIYYSQIVNDFQKGDIAEGYSVSREKKESFPLTVTSAQKNPTAFYLCASGQGHNQPQHFGDGTRLSIL.